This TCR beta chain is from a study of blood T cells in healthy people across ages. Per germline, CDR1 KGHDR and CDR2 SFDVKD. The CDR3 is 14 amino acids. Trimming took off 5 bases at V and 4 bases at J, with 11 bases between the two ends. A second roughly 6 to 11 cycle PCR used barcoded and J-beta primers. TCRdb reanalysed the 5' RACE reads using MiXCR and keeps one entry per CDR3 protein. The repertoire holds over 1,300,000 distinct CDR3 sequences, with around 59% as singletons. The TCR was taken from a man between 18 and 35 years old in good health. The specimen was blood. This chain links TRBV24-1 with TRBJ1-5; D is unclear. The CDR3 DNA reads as TGTGCCACCAGTGCCTCGCTCCAAAATCAGCCCCAGCATTTT. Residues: CATSASLQNQPQHF.